This T cell receptor beta chain was sequenced for a study of T cells in localized non-small cell lung cancer. Worth noting for this clone: Its target is unknown.

Overall study results and limits: The greatest T cell clonality was found in uninvolved adjacent lung (higher than in tumor). Adjacent lung held a median 57 of the top 100 tumor clones. As only one tumor region underwent sequencing, heterogeneity remains possible.

The repertoire was sequenced with immunoSEQ multiplex PCR; TCRdb's copy has only in-frame clones and lacks some. The repertoire holds tens of thousands of clones, with 84% as singletons. Germline V gene sequence: CDR1 SGHDT, CDR2 YYEEEE. The CDR3 loop spans 14 amino acids. V was trimmed by 3 bases and J by 7 bases, leaving 14 bases between them. The TCR sequence derives from a female donor of 60 years or more with stage I lung adenocarcinoma. The V call is TRBV5-6, the J call TRBJ1-5; D is possibly TRBD1 (6 bases). The sample here was peripheral blood, taken before any cancer treatment. The CDR3 nucleotides read TGTGCCAGCAGCTCCCGGGCAGGGGCACAGCCCCAGCATTTT. It translates to CASSSRAGAQPQHF.